These T cell receptor beta chains were read from a single sample in a study of cytomegalovirus exposure and HLA in healthy donors. Using immunoSEQ multiplex PCR, the repertoire was profiled, and TCRdb retains in-frame clones only, with some absent. The sample holds just under 150,000 clones, 87% seen once. Sequencing used PBMCs. Receptors were obtained from a man aged 18-30 years in good health and CMV-seropositive. Both conserved end residues are part of each CDR3. A D gene is named only where the DNA matches it firmly. Size tells how often a clone was seen (once, few, many) or the class of an expanded clone, and some rows leave it out.

V gene,clone size,J gene,D gene,CDR3 protein,CDR3 DNA
TRBV10-3,.,TRBJ1-1,TRBD1,CAISERQGRANTEAFF,TGTGCCATCAGTGAACGACAGGGTAGGGCGAACACTGAAGCTTTCTTT
TRBV5-1,.,TRBJ1-1,.,CASSEDYTEAFF,TGCGCCAGCAGCGAGGACTACACTGAAGCTTTCTTT
TRBV10-2,.,TRBJ1-1,.,CASAKTGNTEAFF,TGCGCCAGCGCGAAAACAGGGAACACTGAAGCTTTCTTT
TRBV7-9,.,TRBJ2-7,.,CASSLSGTIEEQYF,TGTGCCAGCAGCTTATCGGGTACGATAGAGGAGCAGTACTTC
TRBV30,.,TRBJ2-7,.,CAWSVLSGNYEQYF,TGTGCCTGGAGTGTATTGTCGGGAAACTACGAGCAGTACTTC
TRBV20-1,few,TRBJ2-3,.,CSASRTDTQYF,TGCAGTGCTTCTCGGACAGATACGCAGTATTTT
TRBV4-1,.,TRBJ2-7,TRBD1,CASSPLGTGGSEQYF,TGCGCCAGCAGCCCTTTAGGGACAGGGGGCAGCGAGCAGTACTTC
TRBV13,.,TRBJ2-7,TRBD2,CASSPELAGRTSSYEQYF,TGTGCCAGCAGCCCCGAGTTAGCGGGCCGGACCTCCTCCTACGAGCAGTACTTC
TRBV4-1,.,TRBJ2-5,TRBD1,CASSQVGTGMETQYF,TGCGCCAGCAGCCAAGTGGGGACAGGGATGGAGACCCAGTACTTC
TRBV28,.,TRBJ1-5,TRBD1,CASRPLQGYSNQPQHF,TGTGCCAGCAGACCCTTACAGGGGTATAGCAATCAGCCCCAGCATTTT
TRBV5-6,.,TRBJ1-2,.,CASSLGTAAPYGYTF,TGTGCCAGCAGCTTGGGGACAGCCGCCCCATATGGCTACACCTTC
TRBV9,few,TRBJ1-6,.,CASSVEEGVASPLHF,TGTGCCAGCAGCGTAGAAGAAGGGGTTGCCTCACCCCTCCACTTT
TRBV4-1,.,TRBJ1-3,.,CASSPATGSGNTIYF,TGCGCCAGCAGCCCCGCGACAGGATCTGGAAACACCATATATTTT
TRBV5-1,.,TRBJ2-7,TRBD1,CASSLGQGGEQYF,TGCGCCAGCAGCTTAGGACAGGGAGGCGAGCAGTACTTC
TRBV14,.,TRBJ2-7,.,CASSSDRTFSYEQYF,TGTGCCAGCAGCTCGGACAGAACCTTCTCCTACGAGCAGTACTTC
TRBV27,.,TRBJ2-5,.,CASSFGSVQETQYF,TGTGCCAGCAGTTTCGGTAGCGTACAAGAGACCCAGTACTTC
TRBV6-1,once,TRBJ1-5,.,CASSEGRISNQPQHF,TGTGCCAGCAGTGAAGGGAGGATCAGCAATCAGCCCCAGCATTTT
TRBV18,.,TRBJ2-1,.,CASSPPAGFGEQFF,TGTGCCAGCTCACCACCGGCAGGTTTCGGTGAGCAGTTCTTC
TRBV6-4,.,TRBJ2-1,TRBD2,CASSLLAGSSYNEQFF,TGTGCCAGCAGTCTGTTAGCGGGTAGCTCCTACAATGAGCAGTTCTTC
TRBV19,.,TRBJ1-3,.,CASSTLPGQLDSGNTIYF,TGTGCCAGTAGTACCCTCCCTGGACAGTTGGACTCTGGAAACACCATATATTTT
TRBV25-1,.,TRBJ1-5,TRBD1,CASSDLDRDDQPQHF,TGTGCCAGCAGTGACCTGGACAGGGATGATCAGCCCCAGCATTTT
TRBV30,.,TRBJ1-5,TRBD1,CAWSEVQGDQPQHF,TGTGCCTGGAGTGAGGTGCAGGGGGATCAGCCCCAGCATTTT
TRBV9,.,TRBJ1-2,TRBD1,CASSGSGQGNDNYGYTF,TGTGCCAGCAGCGGTTCTGGACAGGGGAATGATAACTATGGCTACACCTTC
TRBV13,.,TRBJ1-2,TRBD1,CASSLGQAYGYTF,TGTGCCAGCAGCCTTGGACAGGCCTATGGCTACACCTTC
TRBV7-2,.,TRBJ2-7,TRBD2,CASSLPGLAGIYEQYF,TGTGCCAGCAGCTTACCGGGACTAGCGGGGATTTACGAGCAGTACTTC
TRBV5-1,.,TRBJ2-1,.,CASSLGTGAPDEQFF,TGCGCCAGCAGCTTGGGGACGGGAGCCCCCGATGAGCAGTTCTTC
TRBV5-4,.,TRBJ1-5,.,CASSSQGLNQPQHF,TGTGCCAGCAGCTCACAGGGTCTTAATCAGCCCCAGCATTTT
TRBV6-5,.,TRBJ2-4,.,CASSYPGRNIQYF,TGTGCCAGCAGTTACCCAGGGAGGAACATTCAGTACTTC
TRBV25-1,.,TRBJ2-3,.,CASSKGQTHTDTQYF,TGTGCCAGCAGCAAAGGACAGACCCACACAGATACGCAGTATTTT
TRBV15,.,TRBJ1-4,.,CATSTVQGVEKLFF,TGTGCCACATCGACAGTTCAGGGTGTAGAAAAACTGTTTTTT
TRBV19,.,TRBJ2-7,TRBD1,CASMGLRQGTSYEQYF,TGTGCCAGTATGGGTTTACGACAGGGGACTTCCTACGAGCAGTACTTC
TRBV25-1,few,TRBJ1-2,.,CASSDGTNYGYTF,TGTGCCAGCAGTGACGGGACTAACTATGGCTACACCTTC
TRBV5-1,.,TRBJ1-1,TRBD1,CASSPYRGTEAFF,TGCGCCAGCAGCCCCTACAGGGGCACTGAAGCTTTCTTT
TRBV10-3,.,TRBJ1-2,TRBD1,CAIRPRQGQGLDGYTF,TGTGCCATCAGGCCTCGTCAGGGACAGGGGCTCGATGGCTACACCTTC
TRBV6-5,.,TRBJ2-1,.,CASSFLTRRGDEQFF,TGTGCCAGCAGTTTCCTAACCCGACGCGGGGATGAGCAGTTCTTC
TRBV5-1,.,TRBJ1-1,.,CASSWVGRDTHHSAEAFF,TGCGCCAGCAGCTGGGTCGGAAGGGACACTCATCATTCAGCTGAAGCTTTCTTT
TRBV7-9,.,TRBJ1-1,TRBD1,CASSGTVPTEAFF,TGTGCCAGCAGCGGGACAGTTCCCACTGAAGCTTTCTTT
TRBV6-6,.,TRBJ2-7,TRBD2,CASSYPTSGQGYEQYF,TGTGCCAGCAGTTACCCAACTAGCGGGCAGGGCTACGAGCAGTACTTC
TRBV6-6,once,TRBJ1-2,TRBD1,CASTRDRAYGYTF,TGTGCCAGCACCCGCGACAGGGCCTATGGCTACACCTTC
TRBV6-1,.,TRBJ2-3,.,CASSELTDTQYF,TGTGCCAGCAGTGAATTAACAGATACGCAGTATTTT
TRBV10-2,.,TRBJ2-3,TRBD2,CATGRSGDTDTQYF,TGCGCCACGGGACGTAGCGGGGACACAGATACGCAGTATTTT
TRBV9,.,TRBJ1-6,TRBD1,CASSVTPTGEGSPLHF,TGTGCCAGCAGCGTGACTCCGACAGGGGAAGGGTCACCCCTCCACTTT
TRBV6-6,.,TRBJ2-3,TRBD2,CASSYSSGGSDTQYF,TGTGCCAGCAGTTACTCTAGCGGGGGGTCAGATACGCAGTATTTT
TRBV5-4,.,TRBJ1-1,.,CASSPELNRMNTEAFF,TGTGCCAGCAGCCCGGAGCTGAACAGGATGAACACTGAAGCTTTCTTT
TRBV5-5,.,TRBJ1-5,TRBD1,CASSFTGGSQPQHF,TGTGCCAGCAGCTTTACAGGGGGAAGCCAGCCCCAGCATTTT
TRBV14,.,TRBJ2-3,TRBD2,CASRVAGGTDTQYF,TGTGCCAGCAGAGTAGCGGGGGGGACAGATACGCAGTATTTT
TRBV4-1,.,TRBJ2-7,TRBD1,CASRPPGQTYEQYF,TGCGCCAGCAGGCCGCCGGGACAGACCTACGAGCAGTACTTC
TRBV5-4,.,TRBJ1-1,.,CASSLGFAEAFF,TGTGCCAGCAGCTTGGGTTTCGCTGAAGCTTTCTTT
TRBV15,.,TRBJ2-6,.,CATRVSGANVLTF,TGTGCCACCCGGGTATCTGGGGCCAACGTCCTGACTTTC